Below, 24 T cell receptor beta chains from the same sample are listed, as sequenced in a study of T cell responses to AZD1222 COVID-19 vaccine. Data came from immunoSEQ multiplex PCR; TCRdb stores just in-frame clones and leaves some out. In the table there are 120,000 to 150,000 clones, less than 95% of which are singletons. The sample was peripheral blood, taken on day 0 of AZD1222 vaccination. The origin of the receptors is an adult in good health.

V is TRBV15 and J is TRBJ2-7; 11 bases fit TRBD2. The germline CDR1 and CDR2 sequences are LNHNV and YYDKDF (reference sequence). This CDR3 region has 16 residues. With 3 bases clipped from V and 4 bases from J, the junction kept 8 bases outside the gene matches. This chain's CDR3 is CATSSTLLAGAYEQYF. CDR3 sequence (DNA): TGTGCCACCAGCAGTACTCTACTAGCGGGAGCTTACGAGCAGTACTTC.

The chain has TRBV7-9 and TRBJ1-4; D gene uncertain. The V gene's germline CDR1 is SEHNR and CDR2 FQNEAQ (reference sequence). The CDR3 contains 10 residues. V was cut by 5 bases and J by 10 bases, with 5 bases left in between. The chain's CDR3 is CASSGRKLFF. CDR3 sequence (DNA): TGTGCCAGCAGCGGTCGAAAACTGTTTTTT.

The rearrangement uses TRBV21-1 and TRBJ1-5; whether TRBD1, the table's D call, matches the DNA was not checked. TRBV21-1 is annotated as a pseudogene. The CDR3 has 21 residues. For the CDR3, the DNA is TGTGCCAGCCTGCCTTACAGGGGGCTGAAGGGGCATAGGTCGGGCAATCAGCCCCAGCATTTT. Its translation: CASLPYRGLKGHRSGNQPQHF.

The J gene is TRBJ1-3, the V gene TRBV7-3; D is undetermined. This CDR3 has 13 residues. Germline values: CDR1 SGHTA, CDR2 FQGTGA. V was shortened by 2 bases and J by 0 bases, with 2 bases between the two germline ends. CDR3 residues: CASSLFSGNTIYF. The CDR3 DNA is TGTGCCAGCAGCTTATTCTCTGGAAACACCATATATTTT.

J is TRBJ2-2 and V is TRBV5-1; the D gene is possibly TRBD2 (6 bases). Trimming took off 2 bases at V and 7 bases at J, with 15 bases between the two ends. CDR3 length: 15 amino acids. In germline, CDR1 is SGHRS, CDR2 YFSETQ. Here the CDR3 reads CASSLGGPNGGELFF. The CDR3 DNA sequence: TGCGCCAGCAGCTTAGGAGGGCCGAATGGCGGGGAGCTGTTTTTT.

The chain links TRBV10-3 to TRBJ1-5; perhaps TRBD1 as D (5 bases). CDR3 size: 18 residues. Germline CDR1 reads ENHRY; CDR2 reads SYGVKD. Trimming cost V 4 bases and J 2 bases, with 21 bases left between them. This chain's CDR3 is CAISGSKIGGNGNQPQHF. The CDR3 DNA is TGTGCCATCAGTGGAAGTAAGATCGGGGGGAACGGCAATCAGCCCCAGCATTTT.

The J gene is TRBJ1-2, the V gene TRBV15; D not certain. The CDR3 is 14 residues long. Trimming stripped 3 bases from V and 1 base from J, with 9 bases between. From germline, CDR1 is LNHNV and CDR2 YYDKDF (reference sequence). The CDR3 region is CATSRPTYNYGYTF. CDR3 in DNA: TGTGCCACCAGCAGGCCGACATATAACTATGGCTACACCTTC.

V gene TRBV6-6 combines with J gene TRBJ1-1; D is ambiguous. This CDR3 comprises 13 residues. CDR1 is MNHNY and CDR2 is SVGAGI in the germline V gene (reference sequence). V lost 0 bases, J lost 7 bases, and 9 bases lay in between. The chain's CDR3 is CASSYSQGSEAFF. CDR3 bases: TGTGCCAGCAGTTACTCGCAAGGCAGTGAAGCTTTCTTT.

This clone was observed once. J is TRBJ1-2 and V is TRBV10-2, with a tentative D call TRBD1 (5 bases). The CDR3 has 14 residues. Trimming took 0 bases from V and 6 from J, leaving 11 bases between them. Germline V CDR1 and CDR2: WSHSY, SAAADI. The CDR3 nucleotides are TGCGCCAGCAGTGAGTCGATCTGGGGGAATGGCTACACCTTC. Translated, it gives CASSESIWGNGYTF.

The chain is built from TRBV27 and TRBJ1-1; possibly TRBD1 for D (5 bases). V was cut by 6 bases and J by 1 base, with 12 bases left in between. CDR3 size: 14 residues. The germline gives CDR1 MNHEY, CDR2 SMNVEV (reference sequence). The CDR3 DNA sequence: TGTGCCAGCAGAACCGACAGATCGAACACTGAAGCTTTCTTT. It is translated as CASRTDRSNTEAFF.

J is TRBJ1-1 and V is TRBV5-1; no clear D gene. Trimming stripped 4 bases from V and 5 bases from J, with 18 bases between. The CDR3 runs to 15 residues. Germline-derived CDR1 and CDR2 are SGHRS and YFSETQ. In nucleotides, the CDR3 is TGCGCCAGCAGCCTAAGGGAGGAGGGAGGGACTGAAGCTTTCTTT. Amino acid sequence: CASSLREEGGTEAFF.

The rearrangement links TRBV9 to TRBJ1-1, with D perhaps TRBD1 (5 bases). V shed 5 bases and J shed 5 bases, with 10 bases lying between them. The germline V gene encodes CDR1 SGDLS and CDR2 YYNGEE. The CDR3 loop spans 12 amino acids. CDR3 nucleotides: TGTGCCAGCAGTGCGGGGGAGACTGAAGCTTTCTTT. Translating it yields CASSAGETEAFF.

This chain connects TRBV11-3 to TRBJ1-1; tentative D call: TRBD1 (5 bases). The germline CDR1 and CDR2 sequences are SGHNT and YENEEA. Trimming took 9 bases from V and 5 from J, leaving 25 bases between them. The length of the CDR3 is 16 residues. CDR3 DNA sequence: TGTGCCAGTATGGACGGGTTGAACACCCGGGGGACTGAAGCTTTCTTT. Its translation: CASMDGLNTRGTEAFF.

CDR3 nucleotides: TGTGCCAGTACCTTAGCGTACATATCTTACAATGAGCAGTTCTTC. This encodes CASTLAYISYNEQFF. This chain joins TRBV19 and TRBJ2-1; maybe TRBD2 (5 bases). CDR1 is LNHDA, CDR2 SQIVND, per germline (reference sequence). The length of the CDR3 is 15 residues. V lost 7 bases and J 4 bases, leaving 17 bases between the germline ends.

The chain couples TRBV3-1 (or the pseudogene TRBV3-2) to TRBJ2-7; 12 bases are shared with TRBD2. Trimming cost V 1 base and J 4 bases; bases outside gene matches: 8. CDR1 and CDR2 (germline): LGHDT, YNNKEL (reference sequence). The CDR3 loop spans 17 amino acids. CDR3 in amino acids: CASSQGTSGEWWYEQYF. The CDR3 nucleotides are TGTGCCAGCAGCCAAGGGACTAGCGGGGAGTGGTGGTACGAGCAGTACTTC.

The V gene is TRBV20-1, the J gene TRBJ1-6; no reliable D call. The CDR3 loop spans 14 amino acids. Per germline, CDR1 DFQATT and CDR2 SNEGSKA (reference sequence). V was cut by 3 bases and J by 8 bases, with 14 bases left in between. CDR3 in DNA: TGCAGTGCTAGTCGACTACATTTGGATTCACCCCTCCACTTT. Translation gives CSASRLHLDSPLHF.

V is TRBV5-1 and J is TRBJ1-2; 8 bases map to TRBD1. Germline CDR1 is SGHRS and CDR2 is YFSETQ. Trimming took 4 bases from V and 2 from J; bases not matched to a gene: 1. The CDR3 runs 13 residues. The CDR3 here is CASSRDRNYGYTF. DNA for the CDR3: TGCGCCAGCAGCCGGGACAGGAACTATGGCTACACCTTC.

The rearrangement uses TRBV12-3 or TRBV12-4 and TRBJ2-5; D is undetermined. V lost 0 bases, J lost 5 bases, and 1 base lay in between. CDR3 length equals 11 residues. This CDR3 is CASSLAETQYF. The CDR3 DNA reads TGTGCCAGCAGTTTAGCCGAGACCCAGTACTTC.

The V and J genes are TRBV5-1 and TRBJ2-7; unclear D gene. The V and J ends lost 7 bases and 6 bases respectively, with 14 bases between them. The germline V gene encodes CDR1 SGHRS and CDR2 YFSETQ. The CDR3 is made up of 12 amino acids. The CDR3 DNA reads TGCGCCAGCCGACTCGGGCCTGCCGAGCAGTACTTC. Translation gives CASRLGPAEQYF. The whole variable domain, remainder taken from reference TRBV5-1 and TRBJ2-7, is KAGVTQTPRYLIKTRGQQVTLSCSPISGHRSVSWYQQTPGQGLQFLFEYFSETQRNKGNFPGRFSGRQFSNSRSEMNVSTLELGDSALYLCASRLGPAEQYFGPGTRLTVT.

V usage is TRBV5-1 and J usage is TRBJ1-1; the D gene is possibly TRBD1 (5 bases). CDR1 and CDR2 (germline): SGHRS, YFSETQ. CDR3 length: 14 residues. V was clipped by 4 bases and J by 4 bases, with 14 bases between them. The CDR3 nucleotides are TGCGCCAGCAGCGGTGTTGGGACTAGCACTGAAGCTTTCTTT. It is translated as CASSGVGTSTEAFF.

The genes are TRBV6-5 and TRBJ2-7; possibly TRBD1 for D (6 bases). CDR3 size: 15 residues. CDR1 and CDR2 from the germline V gene are MNHEY and SVGAGI. Trimming shortened V by 2 bases and J by 0 bases, and 11 bases separated the two germline ends. CDR3 DNA: TGTGCCAGCAGTTACGGGACAAAATTCTCCTACGAGCAGTACTTC. Translating gives CASSYGTKFSYEQYF.

This clone occurred once. This chain connects TRBV7-9 to TRBJ2-5, with TRBD2 matching 8 bases. V shed 5 bases and J 5 bases; nucleotides not matched to a gene: 19. This CDR3 has 18 residues. Germline V gene data show CDR1 as SEHNR and CDR2 as FQNEAQ (reference sequence). CDR3 sequence: CASSPTPLSSGSRETQYF. The CDR3, as DNA: TGTGCCAGCAGCCCCACCCCACTCTCAAGCGGGAGCAGGGAGACCCAGTACTTC.

This rearrangement joins TRBV7-9 to TRBJ2-7, with TRBD2 matching over 8 bases. The CDR3 loop spans 14 amino acids. The J segment lost 1 base and the V segment lost 4 bases, leaving 3 bases of the junction unmatched. CDR1 is SEHNR and CDR2 is FQNEAQ in the germline V gene (reference sequence). The CDR3 nucleotides are TGTGCCAGCAGCTCATTAGCGGGGTCCTACGAGCAGTACTTC. Translation gives CASSSLAGSYEQYF.

The chain employs TRBV19 and TRBJ2-1; D is possibly TRBD1 or TRBD2 (6 bases each). CDR1 LNHDA and CDR2 SQIVND come from the germline V gene (reference sequence). This CDR3 contains 14 residues. Deletions cut 3 bases from V and 4 bases from J, with 10 bases between. In DNA form, the CDR3 reads TGTGCCAGTAGTATTAGGGGGACTTACAATGAGCAGTTCTTC. It translates to CASSIRGTYNEQFF.